The 15 T cell receptor beta chains reported below all come from one sample, sequenced in a study of blood T cell repertoires in COVID-19. Sequencing used immunoSEQ multiplex PCR; TCRdb keeps in-frame clones, though not all of them. The table has 75,000 to 95,000 clones, 70% to 90% seen once. Material: peripheral blood. Every receptor here comes from a woman in her sixties or seventies with COVID-19, enrolled during active disease.

This chain connects TRBV6-1 to TRBJ1-5; 8 bases map to TRBD1. V gave up 2 bases and J gave up 7 bases; unmatched junction bases: 13. Germline CDR1 MNHNS, CDR2 SASEGT. CDR3 length equals 17 residues. The DNA for the CDR3 is TGTGCCAGCAGTGAACCCGTCAGGGGGCCTTCACTCCAGCCCCAGCATTTT. Translating gives CASSEPVRGPSLQPQHF.

The chain joins TRBV27 to TRBJ2-2; possible D gene TRBD1, 6 bases. Germline loops: CDR1 MNHEY, CDR2 SMNVEV (reference sequence). Trimming left V 5 bases short and J 7 bases short, with 17 bases between. The length of the CDR3 is 15 residues. The CDR3 DNA follows: TGTGCCAGCAGTCCGACTACAGGGTCCGGCGGGGAGCTGTTTTTT. It encodes CASSPTTGSGGELFF.

This clone has more than one count but fewer than ten. A read error likely explains this, since a far larger clone differs by one base. The J gene is TRBJ2-1, the V gene TRBV27; D remains ambiguous. Germline lookup yields CDR1 MNHEY and CDR2 SMNVEV (reference sequence). V dropped 5 bases and J dropped 3 bases, with 2 bases sitting between them. The CDR3 spans 11 residues. CDR3 sequence reads: CASSLYNEQFF. In nucleotides, the CDR3 is TGTGCCAGCAGTCTCTACAATGAGCAGTTCTTC.

This chain joins TRBV6-5 and TRBJ1-1, with D perhaps matching TRBD1 (5 bases). In germline, CDR1 is MNHEY, CDR2 SVGAGI. The CDR3 contains 13 residues. The V end was cut by 8 bases, the J end by 0 bases, with 10 bases between. This chain's CDR3 is CASESGVNTEAFF. In DNA form, the CDR3 reads TGTGCCAGCGAGTCGGGGGTGAACACTGAAGCTTTCTTT.

This clone appeared a single time. The genes are TRBV4-1 and TRBJ2-5; possibly TRBD2 for D (6 bases). Germline lookup yields CDR1 MGHRA and CDR2 YSYEKL. Trimming pared 2 bases from V and 3 bases from J, leaving 10 bases between. There are 14 residues in the CDR3. The CDR3 nucleotides are TGCGCCAGCAGCCAACTTGGCGGGGAAGAGACCCAGTACTTC. This translates into CASSQLGGEETQYF.

The chain couples TRBV10-2 to TRBJ2-1, with 10 nucleotides matching TRBD2. This CDR3 is built from 14 residues. Trimming cost V 6 bases and J 7 bases; bases outside gene matches: 6. In germline, CDR1 is WSHSY, CDR2 SAAADI. CDR3: CASSLHSGGNEQFF. The CDR3 DNA sequence: TGCGCCAGCAGCTTACATAGCGGGGGGAATGAGCAGTTCTTC.

The chain joins TRBV10-3 to TRBJ2-2; 9 bases are shared with TRBD1. This CDR3 is built from 17 residues. The V segment lost 6 bases and the J segment 5 bases; nucleotides outside the gene matches: 13. Per the germline V gene, CDR1 is ENHRY and CDR2 is SYGVKD. This CDR3 is CAIRPSGTGRSTGELFF. Here the CDR3 DNA reads TGTGCCATCAGACCCTCCGGGACAGGGAGATCTACCGGGGAGCTGTTTTTT.

The chain links TRBV30 to TRBJ1-1, with 8 positions matching TRBD1. Germline V lookup: CDR1 GTSNPN, CDR2 SVGIG (reference sequence). V gave up 3 bases and J gave up 5 bases; unmatched junction bases: 8. This CDR3 is 14 amino acids long. DNA of the CDR3: TGTGCCTGGAGGCTGGGGACAGGTGGAACTGAAGCTTTCTTT. It is translated as CAWRLGTGGTEAFF. The whole variable domain, remainder taken from reference TRBV30 and TRBJ1-1, is SQTIHQWPATLVQPVGSPLSLECTVEGTSNPNLYWYRQAAGRGLQLLFYSVGIGQISSEVPQNLSASRPQDRQFILSSKKLLLSDSGFYLCAWRLGTGGTEAFFGQGTRLTVV.

The chain employs TRBV12-3 or TRBV12-4 and TRBJ1-5, with D unclear. This CDR3 is built from 13 residues. V dropped 6 bases and J dropped 5 bases, with 11 bases sitting between them. The CDR3 DNA is TGTGCCAGCAGCTTCGACATCCATCAGCCCCAGCATTTT. This translates into CASSFDIHQPQHF.

The chain carries TRBV18 and TRBJ2-3, with 7 bases matching TRBD1. The germline V gene has CDR1 KGHSH and CDR2 LQKENI. V trimming: 3 bases; J trimming: 0 bases; junction bases outside the gene matches: 0. The CDR3 extends over 14 amino acids. The CDR3 spells CASSPGQSTDTQYF. DNA of the CDR3: TGTGCCAGCTCACCGGGACAGAGCACAGATACGCAGTATTTT.

The rearrangement joins TRBV11-2 to TRBJ1-3; no definite D call. V was pared by 4 bases and J by 0 bases, with 10 bases between. The CDR3 contains 15 residues. Germline V gene data show CDR1 as SGHAT and CDR2 as FQNNGV. CDR3 bases: TGTGCCAGCAGCTCCTACCGGGGCTCTGGAAACACCATATATTTT. Translating it yields CASSSYRGSGNTIYF.

The chain couples TRBV4-2 to TRBJ1-5, with D possibly matching TRBD1 (5 bases). The CDR3 loop spans 16 amino acids. V was shortened by 2 bases and J by 3 bases, with 14 bases between the two germline ends. Germline CDR1 LGHNA, CDR2 YNFKEQ. CDR3 loop: CASSQLRGQNNQPQHF. In DNA form, the CDR3 reads TGTGCCAGCAGCCAATTAAGGGGCCAGAACAATCAGCCCCAGCATTTT.

This clone was seen a few times. The chain joins TRBV5-6 to TRBJ1-2; possible D gene TRBD1, 5 bases. This CDR3 has 15 amino acids. The V end lost 2 bases, the J end lost 8 bases, and 19 bases lay between the germline ends. Germline lookup yields CDR1 SGHDT and CDR2 YYEEEE. The CDR3 DNA reads as TGTGCCAGCAGCTTAGTTTGGGGGGAATGGTCCGGCTACACCTTC. This sequence encodes CASSLVWGEWSGYTF.

The rearrangement uses TRBV19 and TRBJ1-3, with 7 bases that match TRBD1. Trimming took 2 bases from V and 2 from J; bases not matched to a gene: 9. Germline CDR1 LNHDA, CDR2 SQIVND (reference sequence). The CDR3 consists of 17 residues. The CDR3 sequence is CASSIMRGQSTGNTIYF. CDR3 coding DNA: TGTGCCAGTAGTATAATGAGGGGACAGTCCACTGGAAACACCATATATTTT.

The rearrangement joins TRBV6-1 to TRBJ1-2; 7 nucleotides match TRBD1. Germline trimming cut 4 bases from V and 4 bases from J; bases unmatched to any gene: 21. CDR3 length equals 19 residues. CDR1 and CDR2 from the germline V gene are MNHNS and SASEGT. The CDR3 reads CASSGVFRAPTGFGYGYTF. The CDR3, as DNA: TGTGCCAGCAGTGGGGTCTTCCGGGCCCCGACAGGGTTCGGCTATGGCTACACCTTC.